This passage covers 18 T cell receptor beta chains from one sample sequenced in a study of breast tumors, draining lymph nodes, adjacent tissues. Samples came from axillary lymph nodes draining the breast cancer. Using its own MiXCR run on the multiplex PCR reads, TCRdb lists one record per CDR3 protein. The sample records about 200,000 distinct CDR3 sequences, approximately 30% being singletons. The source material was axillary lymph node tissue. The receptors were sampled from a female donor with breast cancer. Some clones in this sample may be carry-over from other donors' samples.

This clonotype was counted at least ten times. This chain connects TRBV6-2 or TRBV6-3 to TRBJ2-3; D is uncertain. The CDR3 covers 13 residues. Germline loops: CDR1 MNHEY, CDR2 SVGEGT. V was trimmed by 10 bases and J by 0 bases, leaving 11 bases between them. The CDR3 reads CATRPPSTDTQYF. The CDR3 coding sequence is TGTGCCACCCGTCCCCCAAGCACAGATACGCAGTATTTT.

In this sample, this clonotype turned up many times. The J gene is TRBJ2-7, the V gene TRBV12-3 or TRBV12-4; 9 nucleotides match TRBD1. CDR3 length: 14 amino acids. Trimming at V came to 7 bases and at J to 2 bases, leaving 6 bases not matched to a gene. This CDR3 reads CASTGGTGPYEQYF. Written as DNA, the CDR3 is TGTGCCAGCACCGGCGGGACAGGGCCCTACGAGCAGTACTTC.

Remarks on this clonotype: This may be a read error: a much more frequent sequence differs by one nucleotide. For the CDR3, the DNA is TGTGCCAGCAGCCCGGGACTAGTAGACGCGACCCAGTACTTC. Its protein product is CASSPGLVDATQYF. The J gene is TRBJ2-5, the V gene TRBV10-3, with 8 bases aligning to TRBD2. V shed 10 bases, J shed 7 bases, and the junction held 14 bases outside the gene matches. CDR3 length equals 14 residues. Germline-derived CDR1 and CDR2 are ENHRY and SYGVKD.

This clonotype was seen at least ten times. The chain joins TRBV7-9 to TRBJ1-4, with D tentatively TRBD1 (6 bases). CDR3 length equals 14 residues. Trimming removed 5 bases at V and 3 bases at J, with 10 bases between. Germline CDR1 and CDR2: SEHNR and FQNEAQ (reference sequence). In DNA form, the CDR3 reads TGTGCCAGCAGCCCCGGACAGCCTAATGAAAAACTGTTTTTT. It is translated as CASSPGQPNEKLFF.

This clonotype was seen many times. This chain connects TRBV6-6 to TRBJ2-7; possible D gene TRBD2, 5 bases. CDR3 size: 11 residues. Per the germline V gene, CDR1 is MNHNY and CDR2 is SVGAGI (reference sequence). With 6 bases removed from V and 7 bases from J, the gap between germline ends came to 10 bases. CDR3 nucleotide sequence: TGTGCCAGCAGAGTAGCGTGGGAGCAGTACTTC. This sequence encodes CASRVAWEQYF.

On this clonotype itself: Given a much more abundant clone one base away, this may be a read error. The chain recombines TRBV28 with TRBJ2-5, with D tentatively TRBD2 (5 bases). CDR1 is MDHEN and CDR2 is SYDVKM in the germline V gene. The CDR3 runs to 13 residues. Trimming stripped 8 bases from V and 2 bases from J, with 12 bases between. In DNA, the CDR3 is TGTGCCAGCGGCCCGCGGGTTCAAGAGACCCAGTACTTC. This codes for CASGPRVQETQYF.

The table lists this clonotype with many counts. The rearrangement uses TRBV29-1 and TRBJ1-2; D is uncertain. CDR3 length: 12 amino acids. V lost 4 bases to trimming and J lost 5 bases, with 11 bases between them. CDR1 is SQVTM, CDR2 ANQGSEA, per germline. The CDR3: CSVAGSGYGYTF. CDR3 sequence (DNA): TGCAGCGTTGCGGGGTCGGGATATGGCTACACCTTC.

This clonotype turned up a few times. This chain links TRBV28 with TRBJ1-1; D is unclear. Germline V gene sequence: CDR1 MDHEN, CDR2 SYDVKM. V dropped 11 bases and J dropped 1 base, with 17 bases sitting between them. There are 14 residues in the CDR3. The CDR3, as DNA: TGTGCCGTACGGGTGGGCAGTAAGAACACTGAAGCTTTCTTT. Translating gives CAVRVGSKNTEAFF.

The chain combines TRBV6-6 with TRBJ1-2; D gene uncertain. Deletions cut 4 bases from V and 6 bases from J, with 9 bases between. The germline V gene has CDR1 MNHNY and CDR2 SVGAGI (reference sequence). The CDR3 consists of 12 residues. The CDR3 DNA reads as TGTGCCAGCAGTTCAACTTACAATGGCTACACCTTC. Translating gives CASSSTYNGYTF.

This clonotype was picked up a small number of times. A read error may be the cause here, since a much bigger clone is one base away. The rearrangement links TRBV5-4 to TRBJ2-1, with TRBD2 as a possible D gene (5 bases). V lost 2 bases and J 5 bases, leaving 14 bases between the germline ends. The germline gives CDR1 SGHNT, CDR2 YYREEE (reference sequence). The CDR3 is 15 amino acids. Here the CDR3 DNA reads TGTGCCAGCAGCTTCCCAGCGGCGATAAACAATGAGCAGTTCTTC. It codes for CASSFPAAINNEQFF.

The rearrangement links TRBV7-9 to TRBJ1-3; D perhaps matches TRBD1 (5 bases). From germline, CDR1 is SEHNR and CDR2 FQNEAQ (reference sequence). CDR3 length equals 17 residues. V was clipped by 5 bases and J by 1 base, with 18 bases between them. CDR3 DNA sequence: TGTGCCAGCAGCGACCGGACTAGCGGGACTTCTGGAAACACCATATATTTT. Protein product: CASSDRTSGTSGNTIYF.

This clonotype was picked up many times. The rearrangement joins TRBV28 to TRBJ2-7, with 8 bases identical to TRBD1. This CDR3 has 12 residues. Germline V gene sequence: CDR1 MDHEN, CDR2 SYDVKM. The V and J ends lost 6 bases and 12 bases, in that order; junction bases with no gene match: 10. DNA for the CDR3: TGTGCCAGCAGCCTTGGACAGGGTCGGTCGTACTTC. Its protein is CASSLGQGRSYF.

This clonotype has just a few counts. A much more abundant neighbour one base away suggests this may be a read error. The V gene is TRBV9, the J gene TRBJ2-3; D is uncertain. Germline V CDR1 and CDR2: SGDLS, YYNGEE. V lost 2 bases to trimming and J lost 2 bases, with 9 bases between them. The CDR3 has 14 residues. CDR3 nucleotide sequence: TGTGCCAGCAGCGTGGGCCGGCCCACAGATACGCAGTATTTT. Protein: CASSVGRPTDTQYF.

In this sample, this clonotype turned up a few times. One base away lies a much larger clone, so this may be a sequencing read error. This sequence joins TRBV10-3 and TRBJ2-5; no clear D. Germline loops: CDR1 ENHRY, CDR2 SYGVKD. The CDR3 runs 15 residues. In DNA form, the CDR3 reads TGTGCCATCAGTGAGTCTTCTCAAACTCAAGGGACCCAGTACTTC. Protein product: CAISESSQTQGTQYF.

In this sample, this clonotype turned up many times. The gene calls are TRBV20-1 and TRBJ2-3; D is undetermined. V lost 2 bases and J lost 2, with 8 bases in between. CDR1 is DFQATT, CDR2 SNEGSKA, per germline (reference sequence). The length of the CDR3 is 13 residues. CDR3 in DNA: TGCAGTGCTAGAAAGCCCCTCACAGATACGCAGTATTTT. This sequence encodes CSARKPLTDTQYF.

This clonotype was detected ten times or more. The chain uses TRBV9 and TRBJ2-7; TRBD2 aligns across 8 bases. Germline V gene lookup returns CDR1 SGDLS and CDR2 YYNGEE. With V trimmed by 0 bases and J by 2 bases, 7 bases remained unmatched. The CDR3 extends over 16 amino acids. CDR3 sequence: CASSVEAGDVTYEQYF. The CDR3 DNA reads TGTGCCAGCAGCGTAGAAGCGGGGGACGTGACCTACGAGCAGTACTTC.

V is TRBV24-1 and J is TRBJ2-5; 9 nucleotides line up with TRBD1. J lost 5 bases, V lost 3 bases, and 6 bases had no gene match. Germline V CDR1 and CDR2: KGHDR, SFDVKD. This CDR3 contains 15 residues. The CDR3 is CATSDDRGGRETQYF. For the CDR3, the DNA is TGTGCCACCAGTGATGACAGGGGGGGTCGGGAGACCCAGTACTTC.

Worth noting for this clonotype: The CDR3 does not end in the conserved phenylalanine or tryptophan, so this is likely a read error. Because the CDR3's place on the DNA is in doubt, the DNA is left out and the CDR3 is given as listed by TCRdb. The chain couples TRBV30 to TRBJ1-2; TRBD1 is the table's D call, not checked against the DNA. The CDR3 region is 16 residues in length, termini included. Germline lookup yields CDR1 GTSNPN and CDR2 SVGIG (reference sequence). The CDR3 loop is CAWSVPGPGGNYGNTY.